Listed here are 9 T cell receptor beta chains from one sample, sequenced in a study of vaccination and CD4 T cells after COVID-19. Sequenced with the Oncomine TCR Beta short-read assay was DNA taken from cultured CD4+ T cells. Via MiXCR, TCRdb re-called the PCR reads, giving one row per CDR3 protein. The sample holds approximately 12,000 distinct CDR3 sequences, 44% seen once. These receptors have no known antigen. The treatment: roughly 11-day PBMC culture with coronavirus spike peptide pools or control peptides (ViraFEST assay). Sequencing was done on a sample of CD4+ T cells from blood, cultured in vitro. The receptors shown here come from a human donor who had recovered from COVID-19.

The rearrangement joins TRBV20-1 to TRBJ2-7, with a weak D call TRBD2 (6 bases). The CDR3 has 14 amino acids. Trimming pared 0 bases from V and 7 bases from J, leaving 16 bases between. From germline, CDR1 is DFQATT and CDR2 SNEGSKA (reference sequence). DNA of the CDR3: TGCAGTGCTAGAGATACTTCGGGGGTTGGTGAGCAGTACTTC. This translates into CSARDTSGVGEQYF.

The CDR3 sequence: CASSDGQARVDEQFF. CDR3 DNA: TGTGCCAGCAGTGACGGACAGGCGCGTGTGGATGAGCAGTTCTTC. This sequence joins TRBV2 and TRBJ2-1; 7 nucleotides agree with TRBD1. The CDR3 consists of 15 residues. V shed 3 bases and J 8 bases; nucleotides not matched to a gene: 10. Germline V CDR1 and CDR2: SNHLY, FYNNEI.

The chain is built from TRBV6-4 and TRBJ2-1; no clear D. The CDR3 totals 13 residues. Germline V gives CDR1 MRHNA, CDR2 SNTAGT. V dropped 3 bases and J dropped 5 bases, with 8 bases sitting between them. CDR3 DNA: TGTGCCAGCAGTGATTCCGGTGACAATGAGCAGTTCTTC. Its translation: CASSDSGDNEQFF.

This clonotype was detected a few times. The chain employs TRBV5-1 and TRBJ1-6, with TRBD1 matching 8 bases. The CDR3 length is 15 residues. CDR1 is SGHRS, CDR2 YFSETQ, per germline. V trimming: 3 bases; J trimming: 8 bases; junction bases outside the gene matches: 7. DNA for the CDR3: TGCGCCAGCAGCTCACAGGGGGTTGATGATTCACCCCTCCACTTT. This gives the protein CASSSQGVDDSPLHF.

The chain recombines TRBV14 with TRBJ2-3, with 8 nucleotides matching TRBD1. This CDR3 is 15 amino acids long. V gave up 1 base and J gave up 6 bases; unmatched junction bases: 6. The germline gives CDR1 SGHDN, CDR2 FVKESK. CDR3 loop: CASSQGGQARDTQYF. DNA of the CDR3: TGTGCCAGCAGCCAAGGGGGACAGGCAAGGGATACGCAGTATTTT.

The rearrangement links TRBV28 to TRBJ1-2; 11 bases agree with TRBD1. Looked up from germline, CDR1 is MDHEN and CDR2 is SYDVKM. The trim removed 6 bases at V and 7 bases at J, leaving 10 bases unmatched. The CDR3 totals 15 residues. The CDR3 coding sequence is TGTGCCAGCAGACGTACGGACGGACAGGGGGCTGGCTACACCTTC. As protein: CASRRTDGQGAGYTF.

This chain uses TRBV3-1 with TRBJ1-1, with a weak D call TRBD1 (5 bases). Trimming took 4 bases from V and 6 from J, leaving 15 bases between them. The germline gives CDR1 LGHDT, CDR2 YNNKEL (reference sequence). The CDR3 has 14 amino acids. As DNA, the CDR3 is TGTGCCAGCAGCCCCGCATGGGGACGCTCTGAAGCTTTCTTT. This encodes CASSPAWGRSEAFF.

J is TRBJ1-1 and V is TRBV5-4; D is unresolved. Deletions cut 1 base from V and 1 base from J, with 5 bases between. The CDR3 consists of 13 residues. Germline-derived CDR1 and CDR2 are SGHNT and YYREEE (reference sequence). The CDR3 DNA follows: TGTGCCAGCAGCTTGCAGACGAACACTGAAGCTTTCTTT. Residues: CASSLQTNTEAFF. Supplemented by reference TRBV5-4 and TRBJ1-1, the full variable domain reads ETGVTQSPTHLIKTRGQQVTLRCSSQSGHNTVSWYQQALGQGPQFIFQYYREEENGRGNFPPRFSGLQFPNYSSELNVNALELDDSALYLCASSLQTNTEAFFGQGTRLTVV.

This clonotype turned up a few times. The chain is built from TRBV10-1 and TRBJ2-3; D gene unclear. CDR1 is WNHNN and CDR2 is SYGVQD in the germline V gene (reference sequence). V lost 4 bases and J lost 4, with 9 bases in between. The CDR3 loop spans 13 amino acids. The CDR3, as DNA: TGCGCCAGCAGTGCATCTCCCCCAGATACGCAGTATTTT. Protein product: CASSASPPDTQYF.